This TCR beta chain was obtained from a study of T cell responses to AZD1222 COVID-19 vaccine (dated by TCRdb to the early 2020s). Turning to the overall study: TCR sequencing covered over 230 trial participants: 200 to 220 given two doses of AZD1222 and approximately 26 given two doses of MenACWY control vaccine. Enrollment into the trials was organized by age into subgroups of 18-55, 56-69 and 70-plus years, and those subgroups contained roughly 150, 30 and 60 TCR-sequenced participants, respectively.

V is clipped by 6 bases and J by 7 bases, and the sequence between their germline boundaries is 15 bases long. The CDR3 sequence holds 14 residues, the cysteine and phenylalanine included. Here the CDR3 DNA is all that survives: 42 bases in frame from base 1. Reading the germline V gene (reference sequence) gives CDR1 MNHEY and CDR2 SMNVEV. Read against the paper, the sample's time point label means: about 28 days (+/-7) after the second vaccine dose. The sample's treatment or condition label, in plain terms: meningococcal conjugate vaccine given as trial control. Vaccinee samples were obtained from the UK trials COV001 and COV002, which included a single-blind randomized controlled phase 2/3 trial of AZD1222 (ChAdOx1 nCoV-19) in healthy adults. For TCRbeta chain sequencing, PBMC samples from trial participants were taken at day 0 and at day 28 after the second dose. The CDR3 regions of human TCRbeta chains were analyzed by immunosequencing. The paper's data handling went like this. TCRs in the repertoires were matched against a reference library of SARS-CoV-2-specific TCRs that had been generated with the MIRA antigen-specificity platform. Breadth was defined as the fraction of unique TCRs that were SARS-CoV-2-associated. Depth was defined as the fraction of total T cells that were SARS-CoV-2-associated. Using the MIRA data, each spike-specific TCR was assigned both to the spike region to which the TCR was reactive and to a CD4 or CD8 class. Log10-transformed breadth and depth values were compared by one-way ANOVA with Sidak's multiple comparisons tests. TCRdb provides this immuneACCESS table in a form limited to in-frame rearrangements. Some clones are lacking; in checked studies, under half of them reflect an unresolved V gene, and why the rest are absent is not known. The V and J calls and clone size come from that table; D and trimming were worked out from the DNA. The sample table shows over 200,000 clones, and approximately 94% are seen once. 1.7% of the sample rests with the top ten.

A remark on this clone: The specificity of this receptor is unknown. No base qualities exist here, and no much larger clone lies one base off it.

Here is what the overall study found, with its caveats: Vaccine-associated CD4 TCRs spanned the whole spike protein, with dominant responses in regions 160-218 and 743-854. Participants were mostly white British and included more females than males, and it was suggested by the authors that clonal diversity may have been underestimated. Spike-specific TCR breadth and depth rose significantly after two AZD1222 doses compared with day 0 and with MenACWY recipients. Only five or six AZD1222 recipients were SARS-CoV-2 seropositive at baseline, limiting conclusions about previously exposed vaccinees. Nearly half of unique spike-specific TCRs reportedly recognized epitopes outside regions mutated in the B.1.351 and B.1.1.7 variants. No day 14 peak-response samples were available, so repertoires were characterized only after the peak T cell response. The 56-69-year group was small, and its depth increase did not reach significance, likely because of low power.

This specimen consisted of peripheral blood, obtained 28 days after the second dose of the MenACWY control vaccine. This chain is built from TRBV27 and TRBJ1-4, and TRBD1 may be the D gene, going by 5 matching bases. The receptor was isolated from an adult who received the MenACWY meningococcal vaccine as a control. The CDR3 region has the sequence CASRQVGGGEKLFF. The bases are TGTGCCAGCAGACAAGTGGGGGGGGGTGAAAAACTGTTTTTT.